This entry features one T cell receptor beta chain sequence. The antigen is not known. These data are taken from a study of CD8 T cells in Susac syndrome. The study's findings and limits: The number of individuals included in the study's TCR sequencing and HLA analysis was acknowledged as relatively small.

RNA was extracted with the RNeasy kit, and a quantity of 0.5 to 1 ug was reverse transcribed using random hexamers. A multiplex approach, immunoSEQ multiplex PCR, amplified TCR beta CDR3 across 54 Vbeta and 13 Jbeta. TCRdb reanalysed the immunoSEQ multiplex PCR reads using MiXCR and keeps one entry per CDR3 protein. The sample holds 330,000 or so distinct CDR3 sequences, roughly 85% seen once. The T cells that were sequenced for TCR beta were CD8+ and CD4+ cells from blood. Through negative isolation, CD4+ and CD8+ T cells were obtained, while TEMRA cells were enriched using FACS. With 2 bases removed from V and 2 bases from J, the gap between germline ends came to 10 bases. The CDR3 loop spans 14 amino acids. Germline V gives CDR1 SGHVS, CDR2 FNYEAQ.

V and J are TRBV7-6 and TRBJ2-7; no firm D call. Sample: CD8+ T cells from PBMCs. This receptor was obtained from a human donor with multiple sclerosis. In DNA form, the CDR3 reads TGTGCCAGCAGCTTAAGTAGTGGGACCTACGAGCAGTACTTC. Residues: CASSLSSGTYEQYF.